Presented here are 18 T cell receptor beta chains from one specimen sequenced in a study of cytotoxic CD8 clonotypes in ibrutinib-treated CLL. The protocol was immunoSEQ multiplex PCR, while the TCRdb copy is restricted to in-frame clones and leaves out a portion. The sample includes around 70,000 clones, around 84% seen only once; the top ten take 6% to 9%. This specimen was PBMCs, taken at disease progression, from a patient treated with ibrutinib. These TCRs come from a human donor with chronic lymphocytic leukemia.

The chain couples TRBV7-3 to TRBJ2-7, with 7 bases fitting TRBD2. The CDR3 has 15 residues. V lost 4 bases to trimming and J lost 2 bases; unmatched junction nucleotides: 8. Per the germline V gene, CDR1 is SGHTA and CDR2 is FQGTGA. DNA for the CDR3: TGTGCCAGCAGCTCCCCGACTAGCAGTACCTACGAGCAGTACTTC. Its protein is CASSSPTSSTYEQYF.

This chain uses TRBV9 with TRBJ2-2, with 8 bases fitting TRBD2. Germline CDR1 is SGDLS and CDR2 is YYNGEE. With 4 bases clipped from V and 1 base from J, the junction kept 3 bases outside the gene matches. The CDR3 sequence is 15 residues long. For the CDR3, the DNA is TGTGCCAGCAGCCCCAGCGGGAGGAACACCGGGGAGCTGTTTTTT. This gives the protein CASSPSGRNTGELFF.

V gene TRBV29-1 combines with J gene TRBJ2-7, with a weak D call TRBD1 (6 bases). The germline V gene encodes CDR1 SQVTM and CDR2 ANQGSEA. This CDR3 spans 17 amino acids. The ends were cut back, 0 bases at V and 0 bases at J, with 18 bases in the middle. For the CDR3, the DNA is TGCAGCGTTGAAGAGTCTTACAGGGAATCCCCCTCCTACGAGCAGTACTTC. It specifies CSVEESYRESPSYEQYF.

This rearrangement joins TRBV9 to TRBJ2-1; a weak D match, TRBD2 (6 bases). The CDR3 covers 15 residues. CDR1 SGDLS and CDR2 YYNGEE come from the germline V gene. The V end lost 4 bases, the J end lost 0 bases, and 11 bases lay between the germline ends. The CDR3 DNA is TGTGCCAGCAGCTCCGGGACTCTCTCCTACAATGAGCAGTTCTTC. Its translation: CASSSGTLSYNEQFF.

The CDR3 is CASSLTVAPLNEQFF. In DNA, the CDR3 is TGCGCCAGCAGCTTAACGGTAGCGCCTCTCAATGAGCAGTTCTTC. V gene TRBV5-1 combines with J gene TRBJ2-1, with D possibly matching TRBD2 (5 bases). Germline V gene data show CDR1 as SGHRS and CDR2 as YFSETQ. The CDR3 spans 15 residues. Trimming took 2 bases from V and 6 from J, leaving 15 bases between them.

This chain uses TRBV25-1 with TRBJ1-1; D is unclear. Germline CDR1 MGHDK, CDR2 SYGVNS. V was trimmed by 4 bases and J by 1 base, leaving 7 bases between them. This CDR3 spans 13 amino acids. As DNA, the CDR3 is TGTGCCAGCAGTGGTATTGGGAACACTGAAGCTTTCTTT. Protein product: CASSGIGNTEAFF.

This clone was recorded only once. The chain is built from TRBV19 and TRBJ1-5, with D perhaps TRBD1 (6 bases). The V end was cut by 7 bases, the J end by 0 bases, with 16 bases between. The CDR3 consists of 16 residues. CDR1 is LNHDA and CDR2 is SQIVND in the germline V gene (reference sequence). The CDR3 DNA sequence: TGTGCCAGTACCATGGGGGCAGACCTTAGCAATCAGCCCCAGCATTTT. This translates into CASTMGADLSNQPQHF.

The chain links TRBV19 to TRBJ2-2; D remains unclear. V was clipped by 8 bases and J by 1 base, with 14 bases between them. The CDR3 length is 15 residues. Germline CDR1 and CDR2: LNHDA and SQIVND (reference sequence). CDR3 sequence (DNA): TGTGCCAGTTCATGGGAAGGATGGAACACCGGGGAGCTGTTTTTT. Its translation is CASSWEGWNTGELFF.

The chain carries TRBV29-1 and TRBJ1-1; the D gene is possibly TRBD1 (6 bases). V lost 8 bases and J lost 7, with 14 bases in between. Germline-derived CDR1 and CDR2 are SQVTM and ANQGSEA. The CDR3 runs to 11 residues. The CDR3 spells CSLTGRGEAFF. The DNA for the CDR3 is TGCAGCCTTACAGGGCGAGGTGAAGCTTTCTTT.

The V and J genes are TRBV5-1 and TRBJ2-4; D is possibly TRBD2 (5 bases). The V gene lost 2 bases and the J gene lost 5 bases, with 8 bases spanning the gap. Per the germline V gene, CDR1 is SGHRS and CDR2 is YFSETQ. CDR3 length equals 13 residues. CDR3 DNA: TGCGCCAGCAGCTTTTCCGGGGAAAACATTCAGTACTTC. Amino acid sequence: CASSFSGENIQYF.

The rearrangement uses TRBV9 and TRBJ2-7; 10 positions agree with TRBD2. V lost 0 bases and J lost 4; bases outside the gene matches: 7. The CDR3 contains 16 residues. Germline CDR1 reads SGDLS; CDR2 reads YYNGEE. The CDR3 coding sequence is TGTGCCAGCAGCGTAGCAGGGACTAGCGCATATTACGAGCAGTACTTC. Translation gives CASSVAGTSAYYEQYF.

This clone was counted a single time. The V call is TRBV27, the J call TRBJ2-7; D remains unclear. Between the trimmed V and J ends, which lost 1 base and 2 bases, there was a span of 6 bases. This CDR3 is built from 13 residues. Germline V gene sequence: CDR1 MNHEY, CDR2 SMNVEV (reference sequence). This chain's CDR3 is CASSLYPAYEQYF. In nucleotides, the CDR3 is TGTGCCAGCAGTTTATACCCCGCCTACGAGCAGTACTTC.

For the CDR3, the DNA is TGTGCCAGCAGCCATCTAGAGCGGGAGATGTTCCATGAGCAGTTCTTC. Translation: CASSHLEREMFHEQFF. V and J are TRBV7-9 and TRBJ2-1, with 8 bases aligning to TRBD2. CDR1 is SEHNR, CDR2 FQNEAQ, per germline (reference sequence). The CDR3 length is 16 residues. The V gene end was trimmed by 5 bases and the J gene end by 8 bases; junction bases not matched to a gene: 14.

V and J are TRBV10-1 and TRBJ2-5, with 7 bases fitting TRBD1. Per the germline V gene, CDR1 is WNHNN and CDR2 is SYGVQD (reference sequence). The CDR3 sequence is 15 residues long. With V trimmed by 3 bases and J by 1 base, 5 bases remained unmatched. As DNA, the CDR3 is TGCGCCAGCAGTGACAAGGGACAGACCCAAGAGACCCAGTACTTC. Amino acids: CASSDKGQTQETQYF.

The chain carries TRBV5-4 and TRBJ2-5; unclear D gene. The V and J ends lost 6 bases and 5 bases respectively, with 14 bases between them. The length of the CDR3 is 13 residues. The germline V gene encodes CDR1 SGHNT and CDR2 YYREEE (reference sequence). CDR3 sequence: CASNQARTETQYF. The CDR3 DNA reads TGTGCCAGCAACCAGGCGCGAACGGAGACCCAGTACTTC.

The V gene is TRBV5-1, the J gene TRBJ2-7; tentatively, D is TRBD1 (5 bases). CDR1 SGHRS and CDR2 YFSETQ come from the germline V gene. The CDR3 runs to 18 residues. The ends were cut back, 0 bases at V and 6 bases at J, with 25 bases in the middle. The CDR3 sequence is CASSLVSHPRALRGEQYF. CDR3 sequence (DNA): TGCGCCAGCAGCTTGGTTTCCCACCCCCGGGCTCTAAGGGGCGAGCAGTACTTC.

The chain uses TRBV6-1 and TRBJ1-2, with TRBD1 matching 11 bases. J gave up 4 bases and V 10 bases, and 5 bases lay outside the gene matches. In germline, CDR1 is MNHNS, CDR2 SASEGT. The CDR3 extends over 13 amino acids. DNA of the CDR3: TGTGCCATACGGACAGGGGGCTTCTATGGCTACACCTTC. Protein product: CAIRTGGFYGYTF.

The chain employs TRBV29-1 and TRBJ2-7; 11 bases are shared with TRBD1. J was trimmed by 5 bases and V by 7 bases; bases with no gene match: 7. The CDR3 is 13 amino acids. Looked up from germline, CDR1 is SQVTM and CDR2 is ANQGSEA. The CDR3 nucleotides are TGCAGCGCCTGGACAGGGGGCATCAACGAGCAGTACTTC. Translated: CSAWTGGINEQYF.